Reported below is one TCR beta chain. Antigen unknown. TCRdb's table, derived via immunoSEQ multiplex PCR, lists solely in-frame clones and lacks some. The sample lists around 86,000 clones; approximately 90% were seen once. The sample comes from a study of OX40 agonist ivuxolimab in advanced cancers. Overall study: The group had a mean age of about 60 years, ranged from 23 to 79, and was around 86% male. Study outcomes and limitations: Partial responders treated at 0.1-3.0 mg/kg exhibited clonal expansion among the lowest measured. In a subset of nonresponders, normalized T-cell clonal expansion was also low.

The CDR3 runs 11 residues. The germline V gene encodes CDR1 ENHRY and CDR2 SYGVKD. Between the trimmed V and J ends, which lost 7 bases and 0 bases, there was a span of 2 bases. The sample consisted of CD4+ or CD8+ T cells sorted from blood, taken in a trial of the OX40 agonist ivuxolimab. The receptor comes from an adult with an advanced solid tumor such as melanoma, head and neck, liver or kidney cancer. The rearrangement links TRBV10-3 to TRBJ2-3; D not certain. In DNA, the CDR3 is TGTGCCATCACTAGCACAGATACGCAGTATTTT. This translates into CAITSTDTQYF.